One and the same sample provided the 9 T cell receptor beta chains below, sequenced in a study of Tregs in tolerant kidney transplant recipients. Libraries were prepared by immunoSEQ multiplex PCR; TCRdb keeps only in-frame clonotypes and omits some of them. The sample contains approximately 60,000 clones, 65% to 85% of which appear only once. The specimen was CD4+ T cells from blood. The receptors come from a human donor in good health.

The chain is built from TRBV9 and TRBJ2-1, with a weak D call TRBD1 (5 bases). Trimming pared 3 bases from V and 4 bases from J, leaving 11 bases between. The CDR3 is 14 residues long. Per the germline V gene, CDR1 is SGDLS and CDR2 is YYNGEE. This CDR3 reads CASSAMQGYNEQFF. CDR3 coding DNA: TGTGCCAGCAGCGCAATGCAGGGTTACAATGAGCAGTTCTTC.

This clone was seen just once. The rearrangement uses TRBV6-6 and TRBJ2-7; D is possibly TRBD1 (5 bases). The germline V gene encodes CDR1 MNHNY and CDR2 SVGAGI (reference sequence). The V end was cut by 6 bases, the J end by 5 bases, with 14 bases between. The CDR3 runs to 13 residues. The CDR3 sequence is CASRAGAVHEQYF. The CDR3, as DNA: TGTGCCAGCAGGGCTGGGGCGGTCCACGAGCAGTACTTC.

This chain links TRBV11-3 with TRBJ2-7, with D possibly matching TRBD2 (5 bases). CDR3 length: 13 amino acids. The germline gives CDR1 SGHNT, CDR2 YENEEA. Trimming cost V 0 bases and J 7 bases, with 10 bases left between them. CDR3 protein: CASSLEERVEQYF. The CDR3, as DNA: TGTGCCAGCAGCTTAGAGGAGAGGGTTGAGCAGTACTTC. Based on the CDR3 plus reference TRBV11-3 and TRBJ2-7, the full variable domain is EAGVVQSPRYKIIEKKQPVAFWCNPISGHNTLYWYLQNLGQGPELLIRYENEEAVDDSQLPKDRFSAERLKGVDSTLKIQPAELGDSAVYLCASSLEERVEQYFGPGTRLTVT.

This sequence joins TRBV6-5 and TRBJ2-7; maybe TRBD2 (5 bases). Germline assignment: CDR1 MNHEY and CDR2 SVGAGI. Trimming removed 2 bases at V and 4 bases at J, with 12 bases between. The CDR3 consists of 14 residues. This chain's CDR3 is CASSYTRALYEQYF. The CDR3 DNA follows: TGTGCCAGCAGTTACACGCGGGCGCTTTACGAGCAGTACTTC.

The chain joins TRBV5-6 to TRBJ1-5; D ambiguous. This CDR3 contains 12 residues. Germline CDR1 reads SGHDT; CDR2 reads YYEEEE. Trimming shortened V by 4 bases and J by 4 bases, and 6 bases separated the two germline ends. The CDR3 coding sequence is TGTGCCAGCAGCCTCCCAAATCAGCCCCAGCATTTT. This gives the protein CASSLPNQPQHF.

V is TRBV12-5 and J is TRBJ2-1; either TRBD1 or TRBD2 may supply D (7 bases each). Trimming stripped 6 bases from V and 8 bases from J, with 20 bases between. Germline CDR1 is LGHNT and CDR2 is FRNRAP. The CDR3 extends over 15 amino acids. This chain's CDR3 is CASGRGEGINDEQFF. CDR3 sequence (DNA): TGTGCTAGTGGCAGGGGGGAGGGAATCAACGATGAGCAGTTCTTC.

The rearrangement joins TRBV18 to TRBJ2-3; 14 nucleotides match TRBD2. The V gene end was trimmed by 3 bases and the J gene end by 9 bases; junction bases not matched to a gene: 5. From germline, CDR1 is KGHSH and CDR2 LQKENI. The CDR3 totals 15 residues. For the CDR3, the DNA is TGTGCCAGCTCACCGGGACTAGCGGGAGATCTAACGCAGTATTTT. Protein sequence: CASSPGLAGDLTQYF.

This chain joins TRBV7-2 and TRBJ1-5, with D perhaps matching TRBD1 (6 bases). The V end was cut by 5 bases, the J end by 5 bases, with 10 bases between. The length of the CDR3 is 13 residues. Germline CDR1 SGHTA, CDR2 FQGNSA. The CDR3 reads CASSRQVDQPQHF. CDR3 DNA: TGTGCCAGCAGCAGACAGGTCGATCAGCCCCAGCATTTT.

The chain carries TRBV7-2 and TRBJ1-6; D not resolved. Germline V gene data show CDR1 as SGHTA and CDR2 as FQGNSA. This CDR3 has 13 residues. V lost 5 bases to trimming and J lost 7 bases, with 9 bases between them. DNA of the CDR3: TGTGCCAGCAGCCTCGACTCGAATTCACCCCTCCACTTT. It yields the protein CASSLDSNSPLHF.